Sequencing of this T cell receptor (beta chain) was carried out in a study of blood T cell repertoires in COVID-19. Study overall: In each case, the material was cDNA or gDNA derived from T cells, B-cell-depleted T cells, or PBMCs.

Method: immunoSEQ multiplex PCR; TCRdb's copy keeps in-frame clones and lacks some. The table includes approximately 210,000 clones, 80% to 90% detected once. The length of the CDR3 is 15 residues. V was pared by 3 bases and J by 0 bases, with 3 bases of the junction left unmatched. Germline CDR1 is SGHTA and CDR2 is FQGNSA. The receptor was derived from a woman between 65 and 79 years old with active or convalescent COVID-19. J is TRBJ2-7 and V is TRBV7-2; 9 positions match TRBD2. Sequencing was performed on peripheral blood. The CDR3 region has the DNA TGTGCCAGCAGCTTCCCTAGCGGGGCCTCCTACGAGCAGTACTTC. This encodes CASSFPSGASYEQYF. Full variable domain (remainder filled in from reference TRBV7-2 and TRBJ2-7): GAGVSQSPSNKVTEKGKDVELRCDPISGHTALYWYRQSLGQGLEFLIYFQGNSAPDKSGLPSDRFSAERTGGSVSTLTIQRTQQEDSAVYLCASSFPSGASYEQYFGPGTRLTVT.